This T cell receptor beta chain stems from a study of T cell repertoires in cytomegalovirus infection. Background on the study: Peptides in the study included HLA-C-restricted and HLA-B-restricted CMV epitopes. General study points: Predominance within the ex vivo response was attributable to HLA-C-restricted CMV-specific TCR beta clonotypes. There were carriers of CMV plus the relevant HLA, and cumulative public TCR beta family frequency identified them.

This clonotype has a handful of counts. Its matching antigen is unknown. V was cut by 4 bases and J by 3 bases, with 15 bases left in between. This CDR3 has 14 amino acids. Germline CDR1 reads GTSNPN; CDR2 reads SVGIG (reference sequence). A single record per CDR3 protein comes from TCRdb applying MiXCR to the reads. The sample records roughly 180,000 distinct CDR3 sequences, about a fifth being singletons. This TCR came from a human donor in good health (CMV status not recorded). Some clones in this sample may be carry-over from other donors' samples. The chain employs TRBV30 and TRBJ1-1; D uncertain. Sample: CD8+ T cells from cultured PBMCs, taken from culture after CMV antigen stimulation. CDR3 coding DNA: TGTGCCTGGAACCCCACAAACCCGGACACTGAAGCTTTCTTT. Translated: CAWNPTNPDTEAFF.